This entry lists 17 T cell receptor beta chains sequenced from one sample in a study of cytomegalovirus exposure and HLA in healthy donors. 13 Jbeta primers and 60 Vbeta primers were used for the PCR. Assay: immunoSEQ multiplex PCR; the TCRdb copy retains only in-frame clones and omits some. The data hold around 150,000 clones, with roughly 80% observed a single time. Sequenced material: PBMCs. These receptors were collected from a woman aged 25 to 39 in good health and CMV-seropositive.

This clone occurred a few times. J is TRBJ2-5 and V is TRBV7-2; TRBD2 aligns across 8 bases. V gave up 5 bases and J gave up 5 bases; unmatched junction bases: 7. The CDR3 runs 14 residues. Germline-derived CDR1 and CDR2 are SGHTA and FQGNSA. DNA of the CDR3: TGTGCCAGCAGCCCGAGACTAGCGCGGGAGACCCAGTACTTC. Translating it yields CASSPRLARETQYF.

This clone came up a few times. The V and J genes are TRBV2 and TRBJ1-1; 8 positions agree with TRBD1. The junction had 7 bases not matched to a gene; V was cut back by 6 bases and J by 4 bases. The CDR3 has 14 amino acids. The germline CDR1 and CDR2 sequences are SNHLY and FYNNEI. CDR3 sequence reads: CASRVDRVPTEAFF. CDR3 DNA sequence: TGTGCCAGCAGGGTGGACAGGGTCCCCACTGAAGCTTTCTTT.

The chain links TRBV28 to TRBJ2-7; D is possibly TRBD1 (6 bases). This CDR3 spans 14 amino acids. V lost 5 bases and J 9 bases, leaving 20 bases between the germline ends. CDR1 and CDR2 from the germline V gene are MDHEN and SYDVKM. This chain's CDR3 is CASSTPDRLVVQYF. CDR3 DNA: TGTGCCAGCAGTACCCCCGACAGGTTAGTGGTGCAGTACTTC.

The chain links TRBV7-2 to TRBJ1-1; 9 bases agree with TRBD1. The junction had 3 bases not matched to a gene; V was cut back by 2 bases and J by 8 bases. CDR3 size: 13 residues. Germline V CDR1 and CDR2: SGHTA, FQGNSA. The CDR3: CASSLTGGREAFF. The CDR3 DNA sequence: TGTGCCAGCAGCTTAACAGGGGGCAGGGAAGCTTTCTTT.

The CDR3 loop is CASSQRSSYEQYF. The CDR3 coding sequence is TGCGCCAGCAGCCAGCGGAGCTCGTACGAGCAGTACTTC. The rearrangement joins TRBV4-1 to TRBJ2-7; D gene uncertain. Per germline, CDR1 MGHRA and CDR2 YSYEKL. The CDR3 extends over 13 amino acids. The V end was cut by 3 bases, the J end by 4 bases, with 10 bases between.

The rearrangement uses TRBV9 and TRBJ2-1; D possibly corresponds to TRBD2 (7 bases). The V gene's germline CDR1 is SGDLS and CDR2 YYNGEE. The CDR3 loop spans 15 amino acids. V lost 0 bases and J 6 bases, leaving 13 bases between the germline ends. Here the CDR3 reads CASSVGGGSSNEQFF. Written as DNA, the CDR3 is TGTGCCAGCAGCGTAGGGGGGGGCAGTTCCAATGAGCAGTTCTTC.

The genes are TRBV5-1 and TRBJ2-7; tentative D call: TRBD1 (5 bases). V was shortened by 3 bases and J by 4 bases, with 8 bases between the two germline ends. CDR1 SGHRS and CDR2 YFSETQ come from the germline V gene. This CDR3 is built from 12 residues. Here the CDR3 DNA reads TGCGCCAGCAGCTACCAGGGTTACGAGCAGTACTTC. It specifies CASSYQGYEQYF.

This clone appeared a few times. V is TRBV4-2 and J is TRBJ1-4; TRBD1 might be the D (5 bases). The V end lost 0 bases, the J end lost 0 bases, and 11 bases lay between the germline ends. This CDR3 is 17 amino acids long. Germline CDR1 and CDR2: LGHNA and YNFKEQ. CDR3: CASSQETVVATNEKLFF. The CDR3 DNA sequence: TGTGCCAGCAGCCAAGAGACAGTAGTTGCAACTAATGAAAAACTGTTTTTT.

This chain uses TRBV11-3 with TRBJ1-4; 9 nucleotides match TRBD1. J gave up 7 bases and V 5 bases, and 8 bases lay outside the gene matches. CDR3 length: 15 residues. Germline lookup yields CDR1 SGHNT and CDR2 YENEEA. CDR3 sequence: CASSNRGRGTEKLFF. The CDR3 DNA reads TGTGCCAGCAGCAACAGGGGGCGGGGGACTGAAAAACTGTTTTTT.

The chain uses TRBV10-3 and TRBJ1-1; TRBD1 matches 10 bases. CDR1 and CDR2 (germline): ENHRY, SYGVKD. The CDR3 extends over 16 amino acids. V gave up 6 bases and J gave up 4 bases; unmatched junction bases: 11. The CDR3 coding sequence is TGTGCCATCAGCGGTGACAGGGGGCGGGTTGGCACTGAAGCTTTCTTT. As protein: CAISGDRGRVGTEAFF.

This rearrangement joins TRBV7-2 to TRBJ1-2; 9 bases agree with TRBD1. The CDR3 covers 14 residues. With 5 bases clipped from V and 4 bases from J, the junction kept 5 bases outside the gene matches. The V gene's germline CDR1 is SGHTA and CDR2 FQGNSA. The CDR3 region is CASSTGGASYGYTF. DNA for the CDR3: TGTGCCAGCAGCACAGGGGGCGCGAGCTATGGCTACACCTTC.

DNA for the CDR3: TGTGCCAGCTCACCGGGGACAATCACAGATACGCAGTATTTT. Protein sequence: CASSPGTITDTQYF. The rearrangement links TRBV18 to TRBJ2-3, with D possibly TRBD1 on 6 matching bases. Per the germline V gene, CDR1 is KGHSH and CDR2 is LQKENI. The CDR3 is 14 residues long. V lost 3 bases, J lost 2 bases, and 9 bases lay in between.

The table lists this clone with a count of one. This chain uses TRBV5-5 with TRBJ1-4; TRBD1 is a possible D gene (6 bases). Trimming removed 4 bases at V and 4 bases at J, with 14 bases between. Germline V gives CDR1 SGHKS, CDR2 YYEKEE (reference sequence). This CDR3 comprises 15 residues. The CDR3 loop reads CASSRYRALNEKLFF. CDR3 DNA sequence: TGTGCCAGCAGCCGTTACAGGGCCCTTAATGAAAAACTGTTTTTT.

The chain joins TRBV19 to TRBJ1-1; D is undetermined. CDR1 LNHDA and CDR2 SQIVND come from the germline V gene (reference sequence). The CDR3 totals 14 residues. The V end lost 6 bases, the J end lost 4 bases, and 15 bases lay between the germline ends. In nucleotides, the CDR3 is TGTGCCAGTAGAGTACAGAGCATGGGCACTGAAGCTTTCTTT. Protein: CASRVQSMGTEAFF.

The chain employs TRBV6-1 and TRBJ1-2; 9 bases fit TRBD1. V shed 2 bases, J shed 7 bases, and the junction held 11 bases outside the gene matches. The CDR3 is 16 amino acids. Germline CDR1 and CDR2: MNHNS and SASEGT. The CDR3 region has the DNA TGTGCCAGCAGTGAAATAGGTGGACAGGGGAAGAGTGGCTACACCTTC. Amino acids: CASSEIGGQGKSGYTF.

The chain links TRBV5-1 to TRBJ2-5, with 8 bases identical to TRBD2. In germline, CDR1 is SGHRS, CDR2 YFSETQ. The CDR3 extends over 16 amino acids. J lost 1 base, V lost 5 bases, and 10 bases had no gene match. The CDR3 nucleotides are TGCGCCAGCAGTTTTGGGCTAGCGGGTTCCCAAGAGACCCAGTACTTC. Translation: CASSFGLAGSQETQYF.

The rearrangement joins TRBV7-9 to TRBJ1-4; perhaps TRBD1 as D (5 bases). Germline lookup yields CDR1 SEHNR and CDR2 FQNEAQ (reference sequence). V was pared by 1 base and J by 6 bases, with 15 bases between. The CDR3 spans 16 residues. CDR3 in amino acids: CASSLVKSGSDEKLFF. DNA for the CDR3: TGTGCCAGCAGCTTAGTAAAATCAGGGTCGGATGAAAAACTGTTTTTT.